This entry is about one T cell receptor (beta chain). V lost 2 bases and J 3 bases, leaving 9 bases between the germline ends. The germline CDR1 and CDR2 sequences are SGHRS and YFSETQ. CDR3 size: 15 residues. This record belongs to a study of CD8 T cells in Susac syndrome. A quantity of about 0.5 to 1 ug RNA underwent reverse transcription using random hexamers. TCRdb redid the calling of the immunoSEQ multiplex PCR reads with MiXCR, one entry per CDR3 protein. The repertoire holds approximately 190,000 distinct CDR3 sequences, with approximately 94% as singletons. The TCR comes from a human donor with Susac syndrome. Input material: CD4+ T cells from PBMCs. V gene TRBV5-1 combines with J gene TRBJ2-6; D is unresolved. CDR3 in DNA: TGCGCCAGCAGCTTTCAGGCCGGTGGGGCCAACGTCCTGACTTTC. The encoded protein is CASSFQAGGANVLTF. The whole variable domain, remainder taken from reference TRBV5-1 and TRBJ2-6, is KAGVTQTPRYLIKTRGQQVTLSCSPISGHRSVSWYQQTPGQGLQFLFEYFSETQRNKGNFPGRFSGRQFSNSRSEMNVSTLELGDSALYLCASSFQAGGANVLTFGAGSRLTVL.